The sequence of this T cell receptor beta chain was determined in a study of blood T cell repertoires in COVID-19. Participant ages covered roughly 18 to 89 years across 24 US areas. V was shortened by 7 bases and J by 1 base, with 14 bases between the two germline ends. The CDR3 loop spans 15 amino acids. CDR1 LNHDA and CDR2 SQIVND come from the germline V gene (reference sequence). Authors' data handling: Reference gene primer amplification yielded estimated nucleated cell counts. Some clones are missing from TCRdb's copy, which holds only in-frame ones; the method was immunoSEQ multiplex PCR. Clone size and V and J calls were adopted from that table, with D and trimming inferred from the DNA. The profile covers more than 200,000 clones, with around 84% appearing a single time and about 1.6% taken by the ten largest.

The receptor comes from a woman aged 50 to 60 who had recovered from COVID-19. The chain has TRBV19 and TRBJ1-5; the D is unclear. Sequenced material: PBMCs or T cells enriched from blood (not recorded which). The CDR3 bases are TGTGCCAGTATTCCGACCGGTAGCAGCAATCAGCCCCAGCATTTT. Residues: CASIPTGSSNQPQHF.